The 17 T cell receptor beta chains below come from one sample, sequenced in a study of graft-versus-host responses after intestinal transplantation. Here immunoSEQ multiplex PCR was the method, and the copy in TCRdb shows in-frame clones only, minus some. Of 130,000 or so clones listed, 85% to 95% are singletons. The antigens of these receptors remain unknown. The sequencing used unstimulated CD4+ T cells sorted from spleen or lymph node cells, collected before intestinal transplant. The receptors stem from a human donor who received an intestinal transplant.

This sequence joins TRBV5-6 and TRBJ2-7; 7 bases align to TRBD1. J gave up 5 bases and V 0 bases, and 5 bases lay outside the gene matches. Germline V gene sequence: CDR1 SGHDT, CDR2 YYEEEE. This CDR3 is 14 amino acids long. The CDR3 sequence: CASSLGRQGHEQYF. Written as DNA, the CDR3 is TGTGCCAGCAGCTTGGGCCGACAGGGCCACGAGCAGTACTTC.

Points on this clone: Other DNA sequences of this sample code for an identical CDR3. J is TRBJ1-6 and V is TRBV7-2; the D gene is possibly TRBD1 (5 bases). Per the germline V gene, CDR1 is SGHTA and CDR2 is FQGNSA. This CDR3 is 15 amino acids long. Trimming took 4 bases from V and 7 from J, leaving 14 bases between them. CDR3 residues: CASSSATGDNSPLHF. The CDR3 DNA follows: TGTGCCAGCAGCTCAGCTACAGGCGACAATTCACCCCTCCACTTT.

This sequence joins TRBV5-8 and TRBJ2-5, with D unclear. TRBJ2-7 matches the DNA end more closely, so the J call is doubtful. CDR3 size: 14 residues. Per the germline V gene, CDR1 is SGHTS and CDR2 is YDEGEE. The CDR3 DNA reads as TGTGCCAGCAGCTTCTTAAGCTTTACCTACGAGCAGTACTTC. Its translation is CASSFLSFTYEQYF.

The gene calls are TRBV27 and TRBJ2-1; D possibly corresponds to TRBD2 (5 bases). The length of the CDR3 is 14 residues. CDR1 and CDR2 from the germline V gene are MNHEY and SMNVEV (reference sequence). Trimming removed 4 bases at V and 6 bases at J, with 13 bases between. CDR3: CASSSLRDGNEQFF. The CDR3 coding sequence is TGTGCCAGCAGTTCCCTGAGGGATGGCAATGAGCAGTTCTTC.

This rearrangement joins TRBV5-1 to TRBJ2-5; 12 bases are shared with TRBD2. The J call may be in error: the DNA end matches TRBJ2-7 better. This CDR3 spans 16 amino acids. Germline V gene lookup returns CDR1 SGHRS and CDR2 YFSETQ. In nucleotides, the CDR3 is TGCGCCAGCAGCTTGGGCGGACTAGCGGGATTATACGAGCAGTACTTC. It codes for CASSLGGLAGLYEQYF.

The rearrangement uses TRBV7-2 and TRBJ2-1; 8 bases line up with TRBD2. Germline values: CDR1 SGHTA, CDR2 FQGNSA. The CDR3 length is 14 residues. The junction had 7 bases not matched to a gene; V was cut back by 3 bases and J by 9 bases. The CDR3 protein is CASSLGSGITEQFF. Here the CDR3 DNA reads TGTGCCAGCAGCTTGGGTAGCGGGATTACTGAGCAGTTCTTC. Full variable domain (outside the CDR3, taken from reference TRBV7-2 and TRBJ2-1): GAGVSQSPSNKVTEKGKDVELRCDPISGHTALYWYRQSLGQGLEFLIYFQGNSAPDKSGLPSDRFSAERTGGSVSTLTIQRTQQEDSAVYLCASSLGSGITEQFFGPGTRLTVL.

The rearrangement joins TRBV29-1 to TRBJ2-7; D possibly corresponds to TRBD2 (5 bases). V was shortened by 4 bases and J by 7 bases, with 20 bases between the two germline ends. Per the germline V gene, CDR1 is SQVTM and CDR2 is ANQGSEA. The length of the CDR3 is 14 residues. The DNA for the CDR3 is TGCAGCGTTGGAAGGAGGCTAGCCGGTGGAGAGCAGTACTTC. It yields the protein CSVGRRLAGGEQYF.

A remark on this clone: The same CDR3 arises from other DNA sequences in this sample as well. The genes are TRBV11-3 and TRBJ2-3, with 7 bases that match TRBD2. Germline V gene sequence: CDR1 SGHNT, CDR2 YENEEA. J gave up 0 bases and V 0 bases, and 0 bases lay outside the gene matches. This CDR3 is built from 15 residues. The CDR3 protein is CASSLEGGSTDTQYF. The CDR3 nucleotides read TGTGCCAGCAGCTTAGAGGGAGGGAGCACAGATACGCAGTATTTT.

The V call is TRBV5-5, the J call TRBJ1-2; 7 bases are shared with TRBD1. Germline V gene data show CDR1 as SGHKS and CDR2 as YYEKEE (reference sequence). With V trimmed by 0 bases and J by 4 bases, 9 bases remained unmatched. The CDR3 consists of 16 residues. The DNA of the CDR3 is TGTGCCAGCAGCTTGGTATCAGGGGGATTTCTCTATGGCTACACCTTC. It yields the protein CASSLVSGGFLYGYTF.

The rearrangement links TRBV6-1 to TRBJ2-3, with D perhaps matching TRBD2 (5 bases). Germline loops: CDR1 MNHNS, CDR2 SASEGT. The CDR3 consists of 15 residues. The germline V and J ends were trimmed by 4 bases and 2 bases, with 13 bases remaining between them. The CDR3: CASSVAAANTDTQYF. The CDR3 nucleotides read TGTGCCAGCAGTGTGGCAGCGGCAAACACAGATACGCAGTATTTT.

The chain combines TRBV7-2 with TRBJ2-7, with a weak D call TRBD1 (6 bases). The CDR3 runs to 15 residues. Germline V gene data show CDR1 as SGHTA and CDR2 as FQGNSA. Trimming removed 1 base from V and 0 bases from J, with 10 bases in between. The CDR3: CASSLGSGVSYEQYF. The DNA of the CDR3 is TGTGCCAGCAGCTTAGGTTCAGGGGTCTCCTACGAGCAGTACTTC.

This clone was observed a few times. The chain recombines TRBV5-4 with TRBJ2-3; TRBD1 matches at 7 bases. The CDR3 consists of 13 residues. CDR1 SGHNT and CDR2 YYREEE come from the germline V gene (reference sequence). V shed 4 bases, J shed 4 bases, and the junction held 3 bases outside the gene matches. In nucleotides, the CDR3 is TGTGCCAGCAGCCAGGACAGGCCAGATACGCAGTATTTT. Protein sequence: CASSQDRPDTQYF.

The genes are TRBV7-3 and TRBJ1-1; D is perhaps TRBD1 (5 bases). V was shortened by 5 bases and J by 5 bases, with 18 bases between the two germline ends. Germline CDR1 reads SGHTA; CDR2 reads FQGTGA. CDR3 length: 15 residues. CDR3 bases: TGTGCCAGCAGCCCCACTGCGGGACGCTGGACTGAAGCTTTCTTT. It encodes CASSPTAGRWTEAFF.

The V call is TRBV19, the J call TRBJ2-3; no definite D call. V gave up 0 bases and J gave up 12 bases, with 10 bases separating them. CDR1 is LNHDA and CDR2 is SQIVND in the germline V gene (reference sequence). CDR3 size: 12 residues. This chain's CDR3 is CASSIEKRPQYF. The CDR3 DNA is TGTGCCAGTAGTATAGAGAAGCGCCCACAGTATTTT.

The sample holds one count of this clone. The chain links TRBV10-3 to TRBJ2-1, with D tentatively TRBD1 (5 bases). Trimming took 11 bases from V and 6 from J, leaving 11 bases between them. CDR1 ENHRY and CDR2 SYGVKD come from the germline V gene. The CDR3 sequence is 11 residues long. Written as DNA, the CDR3 is TGTGCCGCACAAGGGGCCAATGAGCAGTTCTTC. This sequence encodes CAAQGANEQFF.

The genes are TRBV19 and TRBJ1-5; possible D gene TRBD1, 5 bases. The V and J ends lost 7 bases and 3 bases respectively, with 13 bases between them. This CDR3 contains 14 residues. Germline V gene sequence: CDR1 LNHDA, CDR2 SQIVND (reference sequence). CDR3 protein: CASNRGGFNQPQHF. CDR3 coding DNA: TGTGCCAGTAATCGGGGGGGTTTCAATCAGCCCCAGCATTTT.

The gene calls are TRBV29-1 and TRBJ2-3; the match to TRBD1 covers 8 bases. Germline CDR1 and CDR2: SQVTM and ANQGSEA. CDR3 length equals 15 residues. The ends lost 1 base at V and 3 bases at J; junction bases unmatched: 6. CDR3: CSVEGADRGTDTQYF. The CDR3 nucleotides read TGCAGCGTTGAAGGAGCAGACAGGGGAACAGATACGCAGTATTTT.